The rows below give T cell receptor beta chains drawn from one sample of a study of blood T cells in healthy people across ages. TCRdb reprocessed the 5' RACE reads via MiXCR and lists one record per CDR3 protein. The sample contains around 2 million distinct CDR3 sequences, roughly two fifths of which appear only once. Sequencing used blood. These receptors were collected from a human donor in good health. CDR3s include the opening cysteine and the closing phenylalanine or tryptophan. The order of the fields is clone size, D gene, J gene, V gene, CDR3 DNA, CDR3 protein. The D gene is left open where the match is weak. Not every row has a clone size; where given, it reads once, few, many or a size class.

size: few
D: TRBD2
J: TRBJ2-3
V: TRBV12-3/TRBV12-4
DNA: TGTGCCAGCAGTTTAATGCGGGGGGATACGCAGTATTTT
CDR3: CASSLMRGDTQYF

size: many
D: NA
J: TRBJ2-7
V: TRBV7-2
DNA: TGTGCCAGCAGCCCAGCCGGGATCCGCGAGCAGTACTTC
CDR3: CASSPAGIREQYF

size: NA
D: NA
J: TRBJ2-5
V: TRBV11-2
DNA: TGTGCCAGCAGCCTAACGGGGGCTTGGTGGCAAGAGACCCAGTACTTC
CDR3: CASSLTGAWWQETQYF

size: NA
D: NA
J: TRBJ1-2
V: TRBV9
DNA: TGTGCCAGCAGCGTAGCGGCAGCTCAGGGCTACACCTTC
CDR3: CASSVAAAQGYTF

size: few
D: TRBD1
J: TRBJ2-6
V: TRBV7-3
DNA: TGTGCCAGCAGCCCCAGACAGGGCTTAAGGTCTGGGGCCAACGTCCTGACTTTC
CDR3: CASSPRQGLRSGANVLTF

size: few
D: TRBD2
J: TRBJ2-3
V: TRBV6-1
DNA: TGTGCCGGCAGTGAGGCGGGGGGCATCACAGATACGCAGTATTTT
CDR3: CAGSEAGGITDTQYF

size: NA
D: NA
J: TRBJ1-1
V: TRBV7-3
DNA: TGTGCCAGCAGCTCCCCCCTGGGCCCAGCTTTCTTT
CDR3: CASSSPLGPAFF

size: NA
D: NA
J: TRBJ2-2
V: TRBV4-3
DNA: TGCGCCAGCAGCCCGAACAGTTTTAACACCGGGGAGCTGTTTTTT
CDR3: CASSPNSFNTGELFF

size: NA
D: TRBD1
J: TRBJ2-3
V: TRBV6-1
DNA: TGTGCCAGCAGTGAAGTAGGGGACAGGACAGATACGCAGTATTTT
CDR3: CASSEVGDRTDTQYF

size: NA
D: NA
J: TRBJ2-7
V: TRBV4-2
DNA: TGTGCCAGCAGCCAGGCCAGCCGCTCCTACGAGCAGTACTTC
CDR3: CASSQASRSYEQYF

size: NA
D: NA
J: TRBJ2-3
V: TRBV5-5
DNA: TGTGCCAGCAGCTTGGTTGTGGGGGGCTCAGATACGCAGTATTTT
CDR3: CASSLVVGGSDTQYF

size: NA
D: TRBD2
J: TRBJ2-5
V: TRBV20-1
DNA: TGCAGTGCTAGAGATCTTTTCGCGGGGGGGCGGAAAGGAGAGACCCAGTACTTC
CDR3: CSARDLFAGGRKGETQYF

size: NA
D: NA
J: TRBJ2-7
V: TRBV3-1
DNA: TGTGCCAGCAGCCAAGACTTCGGGACTCCTACCTACGAGCAGTACTTC
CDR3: CASSQDFGTPTYEQYF

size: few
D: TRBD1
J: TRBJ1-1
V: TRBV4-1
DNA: TGCGCCAGCAGCCAAGATCCGACAGGGGAAGCTTTCTTT
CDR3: CASSQDPTGEAFF

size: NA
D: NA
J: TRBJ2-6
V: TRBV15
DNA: TGTGCCACCAGCAGAGATCGGGGCGGCTCTGGGGCCAACGTCCTGACTTTC
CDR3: CATSRDRGGSGANVLTF

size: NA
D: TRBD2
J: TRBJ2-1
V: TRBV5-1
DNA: TGCGCCAGCAGCGTGGGGGGACTAGCGTACAATGAGCAGTTCTTC
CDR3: CASSVGGLAYNEQFF

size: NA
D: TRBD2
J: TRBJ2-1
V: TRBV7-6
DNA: TGTGCCAGCAGCGCACTAGCGGGTGCCTCCTACAATGAGCAGTTCTTC
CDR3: CASSALAGASYNEQFF